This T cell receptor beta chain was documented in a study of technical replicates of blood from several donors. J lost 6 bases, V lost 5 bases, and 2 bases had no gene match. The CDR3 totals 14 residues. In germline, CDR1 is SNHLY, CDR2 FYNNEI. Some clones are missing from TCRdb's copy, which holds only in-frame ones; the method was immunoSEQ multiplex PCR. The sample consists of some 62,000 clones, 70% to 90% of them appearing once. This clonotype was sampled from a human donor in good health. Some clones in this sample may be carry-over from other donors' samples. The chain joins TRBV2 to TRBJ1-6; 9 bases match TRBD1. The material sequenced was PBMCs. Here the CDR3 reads CASSRQGVNSPLHF. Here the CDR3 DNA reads TGTGCCAGCAGTCGACAGGGGGTTAATTCACCCCTCCACTTT.